This passage covers 7 T cell receptor beta chains from one sample sequenced in a study of technical replicates of blood from several donors. Clones were read by immunoSEQ multiplex PCR, and TCRdb kept only the in-frame ones, dropping some. The repertoire holds about 81,000 clones, nearly 97% seen once, with 0.36% in the top ten. The material sequenced was T cells isolated from PBMCs. These TCRs come from a human donor in good health.

This chain connects TRBV30 to TRBJ1-1; perhaps TRBD1 as D (6 bases). Trimming took 4 bases from V and 5 from J, leaving 11 bases between them. The CDR3 contains 12 residues. Germline-derived CDR1 and CDR2 are GTSNPN and SVGIG (reference sequence). CDR3 nucleotide sequence: TGTGCCTGGATCCAGGGGCATACTGAAGCTTTCTTT. Protein sequence: CAWIQGHTEAFF.

CDR3: CAISGAGNQPQHF. The CDR3 bases are TGTGCCATCAGTGGGGCAGGGAATCAGCCCCAGCATTTT. V gene TRBV10-3 combines with J gene TRBJ1-5, with TRBD1 as a possible D gene (5 bases). Trimming removed 4 bases at V and 4 bases at J, with 8 bases between. Germline lookup yields CDR1 ENHRY and CDR2 SYGVKD. CDR3 length equals 13 residues.

V and J are TRBV9 and TRBJ1-1, with TRBD1 as a possible D gene (5 bases). This CDR3 has 16 amino acids. Germline V gives CDR1 SGDLS, CDR2 YYNGEE. Trimming took off 6 bases at V and 3 bases at J, with 21 bases between the two ends. The CDR3 loop reads CASNQGWQGLDTEAFF. The CDR3 DNA reads as TGTGCCAGCAACCAAGGGTGGCAGGGCTTGGACACTGAAGCTTTCTTT.

The gene calls are TRBV28 and TRBJ2-1; maybe TRBD1 (5 bases). Deletions cut 7 bases from V and 2 bases from J, with 15 bases between. CDR3 length: 15 amino acids. The germline CDR1 and CDR2 sequences are MDHEN and SYDVKM. The CDR3 loop is CASTLGPGTYNEQFF. For the CDR3, the DNA is TGTGCCAGCACCCTTGGGCCAGGGACCTACAATGAGCAGTTCTTC.

The V gene is TRBV27, the J gene TRBJ2-3; 10 bases are a match to TRBD2. Germline V gene lookup returns CDR1 MNHEY and CDR2 SMNVEV (reference sequence). V shed 4 bases and J 1 base; nucleotides not matched to a gene: 8. The CDR3 is 17 amino acids. As DNA, the CDR3 is TGTGCCAGCAGTTCAATCCTAGCGGGAGCAGGCACAGATACGCAGTATTTT. Translating gives CASSSILAGAGTDTQYF.

V gene TRBV9 combines with J gene TRBJ1-4; 8 nucleotides match TRBD1. Germline-derived CDR1 and CDR2 are SGDLS and YYNGEE. This CDR3 contains 15 residues. V shed 0 bases and J 7 bases; nucleotides not matched to a gene: 5. The CDR3 loop reads CASSVARQGSEKLFF. CDR3 DNA: TGTGCCAGCAGCGTAGCTCGACAGGGGAGTGAAAAACTGTTTTTT.

This clone showed up just once. The rearrangement joins TRBV19 to TRBJ1-4; D possibly corresponds to TRBD1 (6 bases). Germline V CDR1 and CDR2: LNHDA, SQIVND (reference sequence). The germline V and J ends were trimmed by 6 bases and 4 bases, with 9 bases remaining between them. The CDR3 has 13 residues. The CDR3 sequence is CASRGTFNEKLFF. The CDR3 DNA sequence: TGTGCCAGTAGGGGGACATTTAATGAAAAACTGTTTTTT.